This T cell receptor (beta chain) appears in the sequencing data of a study of T cell responses to AZD1222 COVID-19 vaccine. Germline V CDR1 and CDR2: LNHDA, SQIVND (reference sequence). CDR3 size: 16 residues. The V end was cut by 3 bases, the J end by 7 bases, with 16 bases between. The repertoire was sequenced with immunoSEQ multiplex PCR; TCRdb's copy has only in-frame clones and lacks some. The data contain about 170,000 clones, around 90% of them singletons. Findings and limits, study-wide: At 160-218 and 743-854, vaccine-associated CD4 TCRs were dominant, and they spanned spike. Nearly half of spike-specific TCRs reportedly go after variant regions that carry no mutations. Spike-specific TCR breadth and depth were elevated following two AZD1222 doses.

As for this clone: What it binds is unknown.

The sequence was collected from an adult in good health. Specimen: peripheral blood, collected on day 0 of AZD1222 vaccination. The J gene is TRBJ2-6, the V gene TRBV19; a weak D match, TRBD1 (5 bases). In DNA form, the CDR3 reads TGTGCCAGTAGTATCCACAGGACCCCTGTCGCCAACGTCCTGACTTTC. This encodes CASSIHRTPVANVLTF.